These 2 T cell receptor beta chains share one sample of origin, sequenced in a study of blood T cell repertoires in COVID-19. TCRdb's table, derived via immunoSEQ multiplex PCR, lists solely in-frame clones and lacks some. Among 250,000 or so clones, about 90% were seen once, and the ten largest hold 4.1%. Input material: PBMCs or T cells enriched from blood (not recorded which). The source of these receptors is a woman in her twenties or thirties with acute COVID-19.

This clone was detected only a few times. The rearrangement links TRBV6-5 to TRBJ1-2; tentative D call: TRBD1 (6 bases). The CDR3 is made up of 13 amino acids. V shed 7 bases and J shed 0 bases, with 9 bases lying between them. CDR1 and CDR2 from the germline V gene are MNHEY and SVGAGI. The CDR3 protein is CASTGAPNYGYTF. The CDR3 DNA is TGTGCCAGCACAGGGGCCCCTAACTATGGCTACACCTTC.

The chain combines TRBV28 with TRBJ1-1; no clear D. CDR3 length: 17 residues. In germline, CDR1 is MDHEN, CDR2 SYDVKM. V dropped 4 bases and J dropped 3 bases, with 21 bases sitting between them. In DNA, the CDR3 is TGTGCCAGCAGTTCTTATCACCGGGTCCAAAAGGACACTGAAGCTTTCTTT. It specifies CASSSYHRVQKDTEAFF.